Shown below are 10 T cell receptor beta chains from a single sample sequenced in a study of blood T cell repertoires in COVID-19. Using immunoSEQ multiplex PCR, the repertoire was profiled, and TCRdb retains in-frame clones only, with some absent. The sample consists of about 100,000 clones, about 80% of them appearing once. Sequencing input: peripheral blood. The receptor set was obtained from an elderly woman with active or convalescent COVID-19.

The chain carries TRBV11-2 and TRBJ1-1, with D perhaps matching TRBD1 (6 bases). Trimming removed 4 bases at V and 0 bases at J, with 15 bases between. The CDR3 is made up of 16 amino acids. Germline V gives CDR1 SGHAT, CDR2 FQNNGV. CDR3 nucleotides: TGTGCCAGCAGCTCCTCCAGGACAGATATGAACACTGAAGCTTTCTTT. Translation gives CASSSSRTDMNTEAFF.

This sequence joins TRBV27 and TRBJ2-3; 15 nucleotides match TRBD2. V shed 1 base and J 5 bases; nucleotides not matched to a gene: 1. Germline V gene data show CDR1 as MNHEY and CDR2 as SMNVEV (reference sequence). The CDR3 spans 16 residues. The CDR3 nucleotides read TGTGCCAGCAGTTTATGGGGACTAGCGGGGGGAGATACGCAGTATTTT. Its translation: CASSLWGLAGGDTQYF.

The CDR3 protein is CAWSTGQGAQETQYF. Written as DNA, the CDR3 is TGTGCCTGGAGTACCGGGCAGGGGGCCCAAGAGACCCAGTACTTC. The chain couples TRBV30 to TRBJ2-5; 8 positions agree with TRBD1. The CDR3 loop spans 15 amino acids. V lost 2 bases to trimming and J lost 1 base; unmatched junction nucleotides: 6. CDR1 is GTSNPN, CDR2 SVGIG, per germline (reference sequence).

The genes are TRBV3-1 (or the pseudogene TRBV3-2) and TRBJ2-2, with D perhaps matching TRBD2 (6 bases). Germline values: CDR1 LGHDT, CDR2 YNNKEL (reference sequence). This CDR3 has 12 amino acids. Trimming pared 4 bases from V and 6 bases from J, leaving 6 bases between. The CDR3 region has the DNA TGTGCCAGCAGCCCGGGGGCCGGGGAGCTGTTTTTT. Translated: CASSPGAGELFF.

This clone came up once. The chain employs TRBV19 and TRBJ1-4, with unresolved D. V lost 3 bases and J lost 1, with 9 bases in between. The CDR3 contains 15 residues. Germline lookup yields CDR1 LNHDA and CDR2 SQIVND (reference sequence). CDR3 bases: TGTGCCAGTAGTATTCTTCGGGGAACTAATGAAAAACTGTTTTTT. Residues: CASSILRGTNEKLFF.

CDR3 sequence: CASSNGQRYGYTF. The CDR3, as DNA: TGTGCCAGTAGTAACGGACAGCGGTATGGCTACACCTTC. V is TRBV19 and J is TRBJ1-2; tentatively, D is TRBD1 (6 bases). The germline V gene has CDR1 LNHDA and CDR2 SQIVND (reference sequence). V dropped 4 bases and J dropped 5 bases, with 11 bases sitting between them. CDR3 length: 13 amino acids.

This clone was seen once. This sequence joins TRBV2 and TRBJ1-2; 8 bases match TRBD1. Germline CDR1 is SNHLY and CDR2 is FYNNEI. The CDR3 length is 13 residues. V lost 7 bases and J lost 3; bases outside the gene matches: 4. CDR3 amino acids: CASTKDRDYGYTF. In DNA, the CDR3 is TGTGCCAGCACGAAGGACAGGGACTATGGCTACACCTTC. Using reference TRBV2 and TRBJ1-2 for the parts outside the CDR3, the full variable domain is EPEVTQTPSHQVTQMGQEVILRCVPISNHLYFYWYRQILGQKVEFLVSFYNNEISEKSEIFDDQFSVERPDGSNFTLKIRSTKLEDSAMYFCASTKDRDYGYTFGSGTRLTVV.

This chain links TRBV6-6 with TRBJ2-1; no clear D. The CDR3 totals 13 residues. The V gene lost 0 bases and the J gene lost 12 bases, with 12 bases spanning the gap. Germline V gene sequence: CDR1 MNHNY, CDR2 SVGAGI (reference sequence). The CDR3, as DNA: TGTGCCAGCAGTTACTCACTTTTTCGTTGGCAGTTCTTC. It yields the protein CASSYSLFRWQFF.

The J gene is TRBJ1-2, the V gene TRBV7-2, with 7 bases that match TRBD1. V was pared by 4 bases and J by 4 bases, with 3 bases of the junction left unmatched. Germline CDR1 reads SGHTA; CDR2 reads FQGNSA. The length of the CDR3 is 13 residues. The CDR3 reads CASSSHRGYGYTF. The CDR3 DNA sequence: TGTGCCAGCAGCTCTCACAGGGGCTATGGCTACACCTTC.

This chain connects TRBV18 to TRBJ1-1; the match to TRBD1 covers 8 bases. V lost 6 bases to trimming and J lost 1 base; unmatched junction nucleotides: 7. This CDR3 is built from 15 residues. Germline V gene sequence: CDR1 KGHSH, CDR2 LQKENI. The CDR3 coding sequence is TGTGCCAGCTCTACAGGGGGAAGCGGGAACACTGAAGCTTTCTTT. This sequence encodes CASSTGGSGNTEAFF. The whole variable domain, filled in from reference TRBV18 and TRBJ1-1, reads NAGVMQNPRHLVRRRGQEARLRCSPMKGHSHVYWYRQLPEEGLKFMVYLQKENIIDESGMPKERFSAEFPKEGPSILRIQQVVRGDSAAYFCASSTGGSGNTEAFFGQGTRLTVV.